What follows are 5 T cell receptor beta chains derived from one specimen sequenced in a study of blood T cell repertoires in COVID-19. Repertoires were generated with immunoSEQ multiplex PCR, while TCRdb's copy carries only in-frame clones and drops some. The sample includes around 260,000 clones, about 87% of them seen just once. Material for sequencing was peripheral blood. The receptor source for this set is a woman aged 45-60 years with acute or convalescent COVID-19.

V gene TRBV6-2 or TRBV6-3 combines with J gene TRBJ2-1; D is possibly TRBD2 (5 bases). Germline V lookup: CDR1 MNHEY, CDR2 SVGEGT. The CDR3 loop spans 14 amino acids. V lost 2 bases to trimming and J lost 6 bases, with 11 bases between them. The CDR3 region is CASSYSRGINEQFF. The CDR3 DNA sequence: TGTGCCAGCAGTTACAGTCGAGGGATCAATGAGCAGTTCTTC.

J is TRBJ1-1 and V is TRBV4-2; D may be TRBD1 (6 bases). The CDR3 length is 15 residues. V lost 4 bases, J lost 2 bases, and 14 bases lay in between. Germline lookup yields CDR1 LGHNA and CDR2 YNFKEQ. The CDR3 sequence is CASSLNRALNTEAFF. The CDR3 coding sequence is TGTGCCAGCAGCCTGAACAGGGCTTTAAACACTGAAGCTTTCTTT.

This chain uses TRBV2 with TRBJ1-1; no clear D gene. V was pared by 6 bases and J by 4 bases, with 9 bases between. CDR1 is SNHLY, CDR2 FYNNEI, per germline. The CDR3 has 12 residues. CDR3 nucleotides: TGTGCCAGCAGCGGACTGGGCACTGAAGCTTTCTTT. The encoded protein is CASSGLGTEAFF.

The rearrangement joins TRBV9 to TRBJ2-3; maybe TRBD2 (5 bases). Germline V gene data show CDR1 as SGDLS and CDR2 as YYNGEE. V lost 4 bases to trimming and J lost 6 bases, with 18 bases between them. This CDR3 is built from 15 residues. In nucleotides, the CDR3 is TGTGCCAGCAGCCCCAGAGAAGGAATAGCGGATACGCAGTATTTT. Translating it yields CASSPREGIADTQYF.

V is TRBV7-3 and J is TRBJ2-2; no clear D. Germline V gene sequence: CDR1 SGHTA, CDR2 FQGTGA. Trimming shortened V by 2 bases and J by 0 bases, and 10 bases separated the two germline ends. The CDR3 runs 16 residues. The CDR3 DNA reads TGTGCCAGCAGCTTAGATGGCGGCGCGAACACCGGGGAGCTGTTTTTT. Its protein product is CASSLDGGANTGELFF.